This TCR beta chain was observed in a study of cytomegalovirus exposure and HLA in healthy donors. Background on the study: One earlier analysis, a look at about 179 million T cells, found some 110 million unique TCR beta sequences.

The ends lost 2 bases at V and 3 bases at J; junction bases unmatched: 5. This CDR3 is 14 amino acids long. Germline V gene data show CDR1 as SGHDT and CDR2 as YYEEEE. PCR used 60 Vbeta primers and 13 Jbeta primers. Measured with immunoSEQ multiplex PCR; TCRdb has only the in-frame clones, and not every one. Here the sample spans fewer than 250,000 clones, 70% to 90% being singletons. The chain employs TRBV5-6 and TRBJ2-7; 7 positions match TRBD1. Sequencing was carried out using PBMCs. This TCR was recovered from a man in his thirties or forties in good health and CMV-seronegative. DNA of the CDR3: TGTGCCAGCAGCTTTACGGGACAGAGCTACGAGCAGTACTTC. The encoded protein is CASSFTGQSYEQYF.